This TCR beta chain was identified during a study of blood T cell repertoires in COVID-19. Across the study: T cells, B-cell-depleted T cells, or PBMCs provided the cDNA or gDNA that served as material.

Enrolled through a virtual design, the participants were between about 18 and 100 years of age and came from 24 US areas. For recovered donors of Cohort 3, there were two negative PCRs, clearance, or symptom resolution. In the source study's methods: Reference gene primer amplification in the assay estimated nucleated cell counts. Clones were read by immunoSEQ multiplex PCR, and TCRdb kept only the in-frame ones, dropping some. The V and J calls and the clone size are those of that table, but D and trimming were determined from the DNA. The data contain roughly 200,000 clones, more than 75% of them seen just once; the ten biggest clones take up about 9.6%. The CDR3 is 18 residues long.

The chain recombines TRBV21-1 with TRBJ1-5; no DNA check was done on the table's D call, TRBD1. TRBV21-1 is given as a pseudogene. Sequencing was done on a sample of PBMCs or T cells enriched from blood (not recorded which). The receptor's source is a woman in her twenties or thirties who had recovered from COVID-19. The CDR3, as DNA: TGTGCCAGCAGCAAAGACCCACCTGGACAGGCCGGCAATCAGCCCCAGCATTTT. It translates to CASSKDPPGQAGNQPQHF.